This T cell receptor (beta chain) was sequenced for a study of T-cell reconstitution after alpha-beta-depleted transplantation in children. CDR3 length equals 13 residues. Deletions cut 8 bases from V and 2 bases from J, with 13 bases between. Germline lookup yields CDR1 MNHEY and CDR2 SMNVEV (reference sequence). As it was prepared, the TCRbeta library received unique molecular identifiers. TCRdb ran MiXCR on the PCR reads and lists one entry per CDR3 protein. The sample includes some 72,000 distinct CDR3 sequences, 6% to 8.5% of them seen just once. In its sample, this clonotype was seen many times.

The genes are TRBV27 and TRBJ2-7; a weak D match, TRBD2 (5 bases). The sample in question was PBMCs from the stem cell graft donor, obtained from the stem cell graft. The TCR was taken from a human donor who donated a stem cell graft to a child with acute lymphoblastic leukemia. This CDR3 is CASSDFPTYEQYF. The CDR3 DNA follows: TGTGCCAGCTCGGACTTTCCCACCTACGAGCAGTACTTC.